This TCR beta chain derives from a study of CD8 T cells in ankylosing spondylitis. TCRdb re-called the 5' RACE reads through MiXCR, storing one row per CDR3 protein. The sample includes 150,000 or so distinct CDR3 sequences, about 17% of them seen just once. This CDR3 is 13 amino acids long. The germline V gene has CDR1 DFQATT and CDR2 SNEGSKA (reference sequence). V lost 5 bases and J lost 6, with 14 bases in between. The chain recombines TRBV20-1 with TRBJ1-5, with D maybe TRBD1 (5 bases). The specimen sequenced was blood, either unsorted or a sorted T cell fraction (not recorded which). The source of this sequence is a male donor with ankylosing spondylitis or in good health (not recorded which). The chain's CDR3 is CSAEAGVVQPQHF. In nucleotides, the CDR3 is TGCAGTGCTGAGGCGGGGGTGGTTCAGCCCCAGCATTTT.